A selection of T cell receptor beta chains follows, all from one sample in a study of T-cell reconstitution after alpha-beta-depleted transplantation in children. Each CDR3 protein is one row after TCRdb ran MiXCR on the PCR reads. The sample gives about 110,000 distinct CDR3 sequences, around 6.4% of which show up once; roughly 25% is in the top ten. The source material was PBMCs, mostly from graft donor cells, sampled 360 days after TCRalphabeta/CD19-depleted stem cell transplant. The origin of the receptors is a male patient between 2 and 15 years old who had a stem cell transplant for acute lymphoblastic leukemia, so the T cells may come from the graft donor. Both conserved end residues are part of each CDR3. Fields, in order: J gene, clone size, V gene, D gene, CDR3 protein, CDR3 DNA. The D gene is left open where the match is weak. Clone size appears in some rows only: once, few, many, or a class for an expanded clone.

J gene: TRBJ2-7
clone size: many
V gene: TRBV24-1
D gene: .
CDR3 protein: CATSDFRGFEQYF
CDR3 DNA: TGTGCCACCAGTGATTTCAGGGGATTCGAGCAGTACTTC

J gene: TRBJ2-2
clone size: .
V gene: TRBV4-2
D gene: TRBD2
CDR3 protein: CASSQDELAGKELFF
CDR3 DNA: TGTGCCAGCAGCCAAGACGAGCTAGCGGGAAAAGAGCTGTTTTTT

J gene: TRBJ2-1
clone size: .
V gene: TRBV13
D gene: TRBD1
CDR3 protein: CASSQGQGGNEQFF
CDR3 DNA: TGTGCCAGCAGCCAGGGACAGGGAGGGAATGAGCAGTTCTTC

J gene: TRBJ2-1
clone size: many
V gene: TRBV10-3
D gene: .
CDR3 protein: CAISARALAGTYNEQFF
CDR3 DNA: TGTGCCATCAGCGCCAGGGCTTTGGCCGGTACCTACAATGAGCAGTTCTTC

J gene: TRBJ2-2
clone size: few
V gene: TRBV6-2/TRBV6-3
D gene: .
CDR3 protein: CASSYSRVSNTGELFF
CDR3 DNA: TGTGCCAGCAGTTACTCGCGGGTGTCGAACACCGGGGAGCTGTTTTTT

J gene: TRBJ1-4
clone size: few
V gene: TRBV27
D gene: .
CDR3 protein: CASSLQATNEKLFF
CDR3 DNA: TGTGCCAGCAGTTTACAGGCAACTAATGAAAAACTGTTTTTT

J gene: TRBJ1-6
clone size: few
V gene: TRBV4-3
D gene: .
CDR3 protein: CASSQDKKYNSPLHF
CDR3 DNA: TGCGCCAGCAGCCAAGATAAGAAATATAATTCACCCCTCCACTTT

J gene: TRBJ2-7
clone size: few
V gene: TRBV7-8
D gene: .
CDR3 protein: CASSSGSQPYEQYF
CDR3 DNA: TGTGCCAGCAGCTCCGGGAGCCAGCCCTACGAGCAGTACTTC

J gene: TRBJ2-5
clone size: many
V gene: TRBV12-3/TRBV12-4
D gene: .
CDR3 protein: CASSWGLLGGLQETQYF
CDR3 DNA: TGTGCCAGCAGTTGGGGGCTTCTAGGAGGGCTTCAAGAGACCCAGTACTTC

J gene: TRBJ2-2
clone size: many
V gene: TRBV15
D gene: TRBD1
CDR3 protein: CATSSLWRGQGYTGELFF
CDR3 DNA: TGTGCCACCAGCTCCCTTTGGAGGGGACAGGGGTACACCGGGGAGCTGTTTTTT

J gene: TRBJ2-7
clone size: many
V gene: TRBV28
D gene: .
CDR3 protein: CASSLAPTVREGEQYF
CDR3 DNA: TGTGCCAGCAGTTTAGCACCTACCGTCAGGGAAGGCGAGCAGTACTTC

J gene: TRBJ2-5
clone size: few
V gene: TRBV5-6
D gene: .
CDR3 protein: CASSPWTAQETQYF
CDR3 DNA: TGTGCCAGCAGCCCGTGGACGGCACAAGAGACCCAGTACTTC

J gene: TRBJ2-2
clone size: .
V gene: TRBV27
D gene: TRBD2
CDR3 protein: CASSFSRGGSGELFF
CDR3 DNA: TGTGCCAGCAGTTTCTCGCGGGGGGGCTCCGGGGAGCTGTTTTTT

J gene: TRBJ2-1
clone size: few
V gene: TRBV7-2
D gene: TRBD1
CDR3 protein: CASWGQGSYNEQFF
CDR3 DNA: TGTGCCAGCTGGGGACAGGGCTCCTACAATGAGCAGTTCTTC

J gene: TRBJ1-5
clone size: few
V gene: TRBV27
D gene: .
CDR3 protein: CASSFGLFQPQHF
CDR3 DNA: TGTGCCAGCAGTTTCGGGCTCTTCCAGCCCCAGCATTTT

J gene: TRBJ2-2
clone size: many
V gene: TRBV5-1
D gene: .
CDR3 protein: CASSLDRRGTGELFF
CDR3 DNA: TGCGCCAGCAGCCTAGACAGGAGGGGCACCGGGGAGCTGTTTTTT

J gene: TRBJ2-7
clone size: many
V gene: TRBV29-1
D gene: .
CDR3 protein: CSSTSGYEQYF
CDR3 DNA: TGCAGCTCTACCAGTGGCTACGAGCAGTACTTC

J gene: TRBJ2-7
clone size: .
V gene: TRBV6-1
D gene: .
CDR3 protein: CASSAHLSLQGSYEQYF
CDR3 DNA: TGTGCCAGCAGCGCTCACCTCAGCCTACAGGGATCCTACGAGCAGTACTTC

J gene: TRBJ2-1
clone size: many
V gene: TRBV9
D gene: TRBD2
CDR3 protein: CASSVVTGRALFF
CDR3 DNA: TGTGCCAGCAGCGTAGTTACCGGGAGGGCCCTGTTCTTC

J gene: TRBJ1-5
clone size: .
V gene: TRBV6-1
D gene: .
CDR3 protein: CASSEDEWVYQPQHF
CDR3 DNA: TGTGCCAGCAGTGAAGACGAATGGGTTTATCAGCCCCAGCATTTT

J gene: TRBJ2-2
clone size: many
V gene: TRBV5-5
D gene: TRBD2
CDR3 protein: CASSHPQGGSTGELFF
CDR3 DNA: TGTGCCAGCAGCCACCCCCAGGGAGGGTCAACCGGGGAGCTGTTTTTT

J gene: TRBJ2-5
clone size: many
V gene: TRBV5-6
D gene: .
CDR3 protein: CASSPPPGRQETQYF
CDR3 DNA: TGTGCCAGCAGCCCCCCACCAGGGCGCCAAGAGACCCAGTACTTC

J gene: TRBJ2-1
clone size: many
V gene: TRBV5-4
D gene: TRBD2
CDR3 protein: CASSLKLAMVNEQFF
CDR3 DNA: TGTGCCAGCAGCTTGAAACTAGCGATGGTAAATGAGCAGTTCTTC

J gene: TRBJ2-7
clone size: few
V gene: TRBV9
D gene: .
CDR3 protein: CASSASGLSRYEQYF
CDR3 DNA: TGTGCCAGCAGCGCCTCCGGACTCTCGAGGTACGAGCAGTACTTC

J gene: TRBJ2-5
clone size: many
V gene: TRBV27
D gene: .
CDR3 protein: CASSLGNGGAGKTQYF
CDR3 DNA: TGTGCCAGCAGTTTAGGGAACGGGGGCGCAGGAAAGACCCAGTACTTC

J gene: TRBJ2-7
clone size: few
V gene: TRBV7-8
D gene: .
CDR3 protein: CASSLPPGTHYYEQYF
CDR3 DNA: TGTGCCAGCAGCTTGCCACCCGGGACTCATTACTACGAGCAGTACTTC

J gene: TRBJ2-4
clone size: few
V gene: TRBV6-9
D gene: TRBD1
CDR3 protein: CASSYSQRDRLAKNIQYF
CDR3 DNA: TGTGCCAGCAGTTATTCGCAAAGGGACAGATTAGCCAAAAACATTCAGTACTTC

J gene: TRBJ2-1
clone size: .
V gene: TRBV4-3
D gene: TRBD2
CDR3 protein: CASSQGWRGAYNEQFF
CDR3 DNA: TGCGCCAGCAGCCAAGGTTGGCGGGGGGCTTACAATGAGCAGTTCTTC

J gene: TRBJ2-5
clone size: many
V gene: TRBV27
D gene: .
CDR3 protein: CASSLRRQQETQYF
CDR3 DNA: TGTGCCAGCAGTTTGAGGAGACAGCAAGAGACCCAGTACTTC

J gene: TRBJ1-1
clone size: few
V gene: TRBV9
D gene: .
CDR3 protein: CASSVSSRYTEAFF
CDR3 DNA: TGTGCCAGCAGCGTAAGTTCGAGATACACTGAAGCTTTCTTT

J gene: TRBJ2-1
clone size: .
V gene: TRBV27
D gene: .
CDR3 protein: CASTHNGNEQFF
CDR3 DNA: TGTGCCAGCACTCACAACGGGAATGAGCAGTTCTTC

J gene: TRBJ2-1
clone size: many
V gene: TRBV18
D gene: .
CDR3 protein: CASSPGGSSYNEQFF
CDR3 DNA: TGTGCCAGCTCACCGGGGGGTAGCTCCTACAATGAGCAGTTCTTC

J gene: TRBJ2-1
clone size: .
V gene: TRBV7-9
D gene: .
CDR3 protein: CASSSGLGQQFF
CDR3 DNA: TGTGCCAGCAGCTCCGGACTGGGGCAGCAGTTCTTC

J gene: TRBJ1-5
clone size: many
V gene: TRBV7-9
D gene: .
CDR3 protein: CASSSQGSDQPQHF
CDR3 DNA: TGTGCCAGCAGTTCACAGGGAAGCGATCAGCCCCAGCATTTT

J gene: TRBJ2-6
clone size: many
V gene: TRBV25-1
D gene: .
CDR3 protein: CASTRGTSISGANVLTF
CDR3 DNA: TGTGCCAGCACCCGAGGGACGTCAATCTCTGGGGCCAACGTCCTGACTTTC

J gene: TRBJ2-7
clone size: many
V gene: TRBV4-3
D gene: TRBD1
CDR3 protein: CASSQDQGVGREQYF
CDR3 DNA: TGCGCCAGCAGCCAAGATCAGGGGGTTGGCCGCGAGCAGTACTTC

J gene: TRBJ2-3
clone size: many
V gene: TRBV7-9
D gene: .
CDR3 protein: CASGGTLSTDTQYF
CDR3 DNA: TGTGCCAGCGGGGGGACCCTGAGCACAGATACGCAGTATTTT

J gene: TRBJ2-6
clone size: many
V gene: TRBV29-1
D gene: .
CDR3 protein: CSVEGNSGANVLTF
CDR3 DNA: TGCAGCGTTGAGGGGAACTCTGGGGCCAACGTCCTGACTTTC

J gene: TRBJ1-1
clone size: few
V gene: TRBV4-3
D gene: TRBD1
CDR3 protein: CASSQRRTGLNTEAFF
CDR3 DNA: TGCGCCAGCAGCCAACGAAGGACAGGTTTGAACACTGAAGCTTTCTTT

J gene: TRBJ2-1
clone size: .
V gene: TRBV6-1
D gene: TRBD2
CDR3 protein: CAAGRTSSNEQFF
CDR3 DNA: TGTGCCGCCGGGAGGACTAGCAGCAATGAGCAGTTCTTC